A selection of T cell receptor beta chains follows, all from one sample in a study of T cell responses to AZD1222 COVID-19 vaccine. Sequencing was performed with immunoSEQ multiplex PCR; in TCRdb, only in-frame clones are kept and a portion is missing. This sample has approximately 110,000 clones; roughly 85% occur once, and the top ten carry 2% to 2.5%. This specimen was peripheral blood, taken 28 days after the second AZD1222 dose. Receptors were obtained from an adult who received the AZD1222 COVID-19 vaccine. CDR3s include the opening cysteine and the closing phenylalanine or tryptophan. Each record gives: D gene, J gene, V gene, clone size, CDR3 DNA, CDR3 protein. The D gene is left open where the match is weak. Rows give clone size only sometimes, using once, few, many, or a class for an expanded clone.

D: TRBD1
J: TRBJ2-5
V: TRBV28
size: once
DNA: TGTGCCAGCAGTTTCTGGACAGGGGGCCGAGAGACCCAGTACTTC
CDR3: CASSFWTGGRETQYF

D: -
J: TRBJ2-3
V: TRBV6-1
size: -
DNA: TGTGCCAGCAGTGAAAAGGGAGAGGCCCTCACAGATACGCAGTATTTT
CDR3: CASSEKGEALTDTQYF

D: TRBD1
J: TRBJ1-1
V: TRBV5-4
size: -
DNA: TGTGCCAGCAGCCCTCGACAGGGGGTGGTTCAAGAAGCTTTCTTT
CDR3: CASSPRQGVVQEAFF

D: -
J: TRBJ1-5
V: TRBV28
size: -
DNA: TGTGCCTGTACGGGTACAAAGAGCAATCAGCCCCAGCATTTT
CDR3: CACTGTKSNQPQHF

D: -
J: TRBJ2-2
V: TRBV7-8
size: -
DNA: TGTGCCAGCAGCCGCGGGCGAACCGGGGAGCTGTTTTTT
CDR3: CASSRGRTGELFF

D: -
J: TRBJ2-7
V: TRBV5-1
size: -
DNA: TGCGCCAGCAACCCTGGACAGTCCTACGAGCAGTACTTC
CDR3: CASNPGQSYEQYF

D: -
J: TRBJ1-4
V: TRBV5-5
size: once
DNA: TGTGCCAGCAGCCTCCAACCCGTCCGGGATCGTAATGAAAAACTGTTTTTT
CDR3: CASSLQPVRDRNEKLFF

D: -
J: TRBJ2-6
V: TRBV18
size: once
DNA: TGTGCCAGCTCACCTGGGGCCAACGTCCTGACTTTC
CDR3: CASSPGANVLTF

D: TRBD1
J: TRBJ2-5
V: TRBV28
size: -
DNA: TGTGCCAGCAGTGCCCACCCCCAGGGGGTAGGCGGAGAGACCCAGTACTTC
CDR3: CASSAHPQGVGGETQYF

D: -
J: TRBJ1-1
V: TRBV2
size: -
DNA: TGTGCCAGCAGTAAATTACAGATGAACACTGAAGCTTTCTTT
CDR3: CASSKLQMNTEAFF

D: -
J: TRBJ2-7
V: TRBV30
size: -
DNA: TGTGCCTGGAGTGCGGGCTCGAGAACCTTCGAGCAGTACTTC
CDR3: CAWSAGSRTFEQYF

D: -
J: TRBJ2-3
V: TRBV7-9
size: few
DNA: TGTGCCAGCAGTCTTACAGATACGCAGTATTTT
CDR3: CASSLTDTQYF

D: -
J: TRBJ1-2
V: TRBV7-8
size: -
DNA: TGTGCCAGCAACAAGGGGGGGACGAAGCATGACGGCTACACCTTC
CDR3: CASNKGGTKHDGYTF

D: -
J: TRBJ1-1
V: TRBV5-1
size: -
DNA: TGCGCCAGCAGCTTGGGTATTAGGGCTGGAGAAGCTTTCTTT
CDR3: CASSLGIRAGEAFF

D: -
J: TRBJ1-2
V: TRBV19
size: -
DNA: TGTGCCAGTAGTATAGATTCGGCCAGGTCGACAATTTTATACTATGGCTACACCTTC
CDR3: CASSIDSARSTILYYGYTF

D: -
J: TRBJ2-1
V: TRBV24-1
size: -
DNA: TGTGCCACCAGCCGAGGGGGAGATGACAATGAGCAGTTCTTC
CDR3: CATSRGGDDNEQFF

D: -
J: TRBJ1-6
V: TRBV27
size: -
DNA: TGTGCCAGCAGTTTATCGGTCCGGGGTACACCCCTCCACTTT
CDR3: CASSLSVRGTPLHF

D: -
J: TRBJ2-1
V: TRBV18
size: -
DNA: TGTGCCAGCTCACCACCTGGGGAAGCCTACAATGAGCAGTTCTTC
CDR3: CASSPPGEAYNEQFF

D: TRBD2
J: TRBJ2-1
V: TRBV4-2
size: -
DNA: TGTGCCAGCAGCCAAGAGGCTAGCGGCTACAATGAGCAGTTCTTC
CDR3: CASSQEASGYNEQFF

D: -
J: TRBJ1-2
V: TRBV9
size: -
DNA: TGTGCCAGCAGCGTAATGGAGACCGCAACTTATAACTATGGCTACACCTTC
CDR3: CASSVMETATYNYGYTF

D: -
J: TRBJ2-5
V: TRBV20-1
size: -
DNA: TGCAGTGCTAGTCCCCACAGCGGACTCCAAGAGACCCAGTACTTC
CDR3: CSASPHSGLQETQYF

D: TRBD2
J: TRBJ2-7
V: TRBV6-1
size: -
DNA: TGTGCCAGCAGTGAACGGCGGGAGTATGGGAGATACGAGCAGTACTTC
CDR3: CASSERREYGRYEQYF

D: -
J: TRBJ1-2
V: TRBV6-5
size: -
DNA: TGTGCCAGCAGTCGAGACAGCCGCTCTAACTATGGCTACACCTTC
CDR3: CASSRDSRSNYGYTF

D: TRBD1
J: TRBJ1-6
V: TRBV4-1
size: -
DNA: TGCGCCAGCAGCCAAGACGACAGGGATTCACCCCTCCACTTT
CDR3: CASSQDDRDSPLHF

D: -
J: TRBJ2-1
V: TRBV25-1
size: -
DNA: TGTGCCAGCAGTGAATATAGCAGCAGCAATGAGCAGTTCTTC
CDR3: CASSEYSSSNEQFF

D: -
J: TRBJ2-1
V: TRBV7-9
size: once
DNA: TGTGCCAGCAGCTTAGCGAGCCTGGACGATGAGCAGTTCTTC
CDR3: CASSLASLDDEQFF

D: -
J: TRBJ2-7
V: TRBV11-2
size: -
DNA: TGTGCCAGCAGCTTAGTGATGGGGGCGGGTTTAGGCCAGCAGTACTTC
CDR3: CASSLVMGAGLGQQYF

D: TRBD1
J: TRBJ2-7
V: TRBV11-1
size: once
DNA: TGTGCCAGCAGCTTTGCCGGACAGGGGGACTACGAGCAGTACTTC
CDR3: CASSFAGQGDYEQYF

D: TRBD1
J: TRBJ2-7
V: TRBV12-3/TRBV12-4
size: once
DNA: TGTGCCAGCAGTTGGGACAGGGAAAACGAGCAGTACTTC
CDR3: CASSWDRENEQYF

D: TRBD2
J: TRBJ2-3
V: TRBV7-6
size: once
DNA: TGTGCCAGCAGCTTAGGAACTAGCGGGAGGCTTGCAGATACGCAGTATTTT
CDR3: CASSLGTSGRLADTQYF

D: TRBD1
J: TRBJ1-1
V: TRBV4-1
size: -
DNA: TGCGCCAGCAGCCAACAACCGCCGACAGGGGGGAACACTGAAGCTTTCTTT
CDR3: CASSQQPPTGGNTEAFF

D: TRBD1
J: TRBJ2-2
V: TRBV3-1/TRBV3-2
size: -
DNA: TGTGCCAGCAGCCAAGAATTGAGGCCAAGGACAGGGGAATGGAACACCGGGGAGCTGTTTTTT
CDR3: CASSQELRPRTGEWNTGELFF

D: -
J: TRBJ1-6
V: TRBV3-1/TRBV3-2
size: -
DNA: TGTGCCAGCAGCCAAGATGGCAGGGGAGGTTCACCCCTCCACTTT
CDR3: CASSQDGRGGSPLHF

D: -
J: TRBJ1-2
V: TRBV19
size: once
DNA: TGTGCCAGTAGTATAGACACCCGCTATGGCTACACCTTC
CDR3: CASSIDTRYGYTF

D: TRBD2
J: TRBJ2-7
V: TRBV11-1
size: few
DNA: TGTGCCAGCAGCTTAAGCGTGGTAGCGGGACTCGAGCAGTACTTC
CDR3: CASSLSVVAGLEQYF

D: -
J: TRBJ2-6
V: TRBV5-1
size: -
DNA: TGCGCCAGCAGCTTCCAGGGTGTCTCTGGGGCCAACGTCCTGACTTTC
CDR3: CASSFQGVSGANVLTF

D: -
J: TRBJ2-7
V: TRBV6-5
size: -
DNA: TGTGCCAGCAGTTACGACCGTTCCTACGAGCAGTACTTC
CDR3: CASSYDRSYEQYF

D: -
J: TRBJ1-2
V: TRBV20-1
size: -
DNA: TGCAGTGCTAGAGACAGGGGAGACTACACCTTC
CDR3: CSARDRGDYTF

D: TRBD1
J: TRBJ2-7
V: TRBV6-5
size: few
DNA: TGTGCCAGCAGACCTCCGGGGGACAGGGGCCGGGAGCAGTACTTC
CDR3: CASRPPGDRGREQYF

D: -
J: TRBJ1-4
V: TRBV2
size: -
DNA: TGTGCCAGCAAACAGGCTATGACCGGATCTGAAAAACTGTTTTTT
CDR3: CASKQAMTGSEKLFF

D: -
J: TRBJ1-2
V: TRBV5-5
size: -
DNA: TGTGCCAGCAGCTTGGAAGGGTCTAGGGGCTACACCTTC
CDR3: CASSLEGSRGYTF

D: -
J: TRBJ2-3
V: TRBV24-1
size: -
DNA: TGTGCCACCAGTGATTTGATGGGGGGCGCGGGCACAGATACGCAGTATTTT
CDR3: CATSDLMGGAGTDTQYF

D: TRBD2
J: TRBJ2-7
V: TRBV6-6
size: -
DNA: TGTGCCAGCAGTTACTCAGCCGGCGGGAGGCTTTACGAGCAGTACTTC
CDR3: CASSYSAGGRLYEQYF

D: -
J: TRBJ2-1
V: TRBV20-1
size: -
DNA: TGCAGGATGGAGGTTTACAATGAGCAGTTCTTC
CDR3: CRMEVYNEQFF

D: -
J: TRBJ2-7
V: TRBV4-2
size: few
DNA: TGTGCCAGCAGCCAAGAGCCGAGCGCCTCCCACGAGCAGTACTTC
CDR3: CASSQEPSASHEQYF

D: TRBD2
J: TRBJ2-7
V: TRBV7-3
size: -
DNA: TGTGCCAGCAGCTCCAGACTAGCGGGAGCCTACGAGCAGTACTTC
CDR3: CASSSRLAGAYEQYF